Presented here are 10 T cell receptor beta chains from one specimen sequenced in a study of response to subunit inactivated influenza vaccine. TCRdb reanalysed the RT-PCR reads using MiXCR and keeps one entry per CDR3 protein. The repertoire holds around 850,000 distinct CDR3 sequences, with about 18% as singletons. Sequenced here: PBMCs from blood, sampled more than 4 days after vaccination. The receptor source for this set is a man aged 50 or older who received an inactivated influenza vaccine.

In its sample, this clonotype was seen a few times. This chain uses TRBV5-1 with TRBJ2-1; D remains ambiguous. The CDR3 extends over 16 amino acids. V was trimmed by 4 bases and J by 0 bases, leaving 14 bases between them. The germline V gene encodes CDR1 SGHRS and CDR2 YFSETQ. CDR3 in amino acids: CASSLTWGSSYNEQFF. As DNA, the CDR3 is TGCGCCAGCAGCCTGACCTGGGGAAGCTCCTACAATGAGCAGTTCTTC.

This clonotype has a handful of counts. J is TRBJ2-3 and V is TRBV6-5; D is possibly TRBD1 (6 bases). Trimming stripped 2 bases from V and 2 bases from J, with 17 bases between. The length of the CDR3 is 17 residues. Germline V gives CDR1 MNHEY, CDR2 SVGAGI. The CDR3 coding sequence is TGTGCCAGCAGTTACGAAAGGATGGGGGCCGACACAGATACGCAGTATTTT. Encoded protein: CASSYERMGADTDTQYF.

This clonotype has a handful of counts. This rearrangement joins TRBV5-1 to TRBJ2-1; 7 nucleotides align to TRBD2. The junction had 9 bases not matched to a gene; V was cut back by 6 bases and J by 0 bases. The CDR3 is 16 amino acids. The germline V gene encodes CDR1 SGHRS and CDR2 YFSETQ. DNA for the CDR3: TGCGCCAGCACCAAACTAGCGCCGAGCTCCTACAATGAGCAGTTCTTC. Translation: CASTKLAPSSYNEQFF.

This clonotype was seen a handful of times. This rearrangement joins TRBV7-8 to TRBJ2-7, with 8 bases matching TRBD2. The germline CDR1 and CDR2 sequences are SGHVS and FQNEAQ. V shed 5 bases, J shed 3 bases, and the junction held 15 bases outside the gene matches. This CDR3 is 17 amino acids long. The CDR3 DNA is TGTGCCAGCAGCCCAGACACTAGCGGAGGGCAGGGCTACGAGCAGTACTTC. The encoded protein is CASSPDTSGGQGYEQYF. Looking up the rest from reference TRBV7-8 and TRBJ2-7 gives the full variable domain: GAGVSQSPRYKVAKRGQDVALRCDPISGHVSLFWYQQALGQGPEFLTYFQNEAQLDKSGLPSDRFFAERPEGSVSTLKIQRTQQEDSAVYLCASSPDTSGGQGYEQYFGPGTRLTVT.

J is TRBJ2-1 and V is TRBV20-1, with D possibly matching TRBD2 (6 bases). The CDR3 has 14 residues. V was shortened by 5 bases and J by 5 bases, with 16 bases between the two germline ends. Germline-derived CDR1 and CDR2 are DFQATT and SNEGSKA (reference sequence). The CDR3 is CSAVLAPPNNEQFF. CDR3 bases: TGCAGTGCTGTACTAGCTCCCCCCAACAATGAGCAGTTCTTC.

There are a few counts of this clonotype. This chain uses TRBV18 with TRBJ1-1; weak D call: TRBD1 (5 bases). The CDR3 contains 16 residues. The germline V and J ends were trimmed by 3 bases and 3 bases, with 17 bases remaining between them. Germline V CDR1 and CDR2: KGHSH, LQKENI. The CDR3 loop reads CASSPGGGGVHTEAFF. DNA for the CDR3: TGTGCCAGCTCACCCGGGGGAGGAGGGGTGCACACTGAAGCTTTCTTT.

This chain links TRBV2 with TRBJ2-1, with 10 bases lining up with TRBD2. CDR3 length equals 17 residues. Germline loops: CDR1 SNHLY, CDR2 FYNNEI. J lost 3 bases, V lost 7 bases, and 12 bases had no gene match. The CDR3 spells CASTWASGGAGYNEQFF. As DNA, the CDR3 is TGTGCCAGCACCTGGGCGAGCGGGGGGGCCGGCTACAATGAGCAGTTCTTC.

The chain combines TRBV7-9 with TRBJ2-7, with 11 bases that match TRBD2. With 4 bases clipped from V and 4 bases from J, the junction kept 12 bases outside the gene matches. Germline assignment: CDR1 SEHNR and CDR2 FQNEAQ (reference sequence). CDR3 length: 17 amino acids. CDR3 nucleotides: TGTGCCAGCAGCTCGACACTTAGCGGGAGGGCCACATACGAGCAGTACTTC. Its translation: CASSSTLSGRATYEQYF. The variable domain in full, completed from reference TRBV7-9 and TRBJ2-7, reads DTGVSQNPRHKITKRGQNVTFRCDPISEHNRLYWYRQTLGQGPEFLTYFQNEAQLEKSRLLSDRFSAERPKGSFSTLEIQRTEQGDSAMYLCASSSTLSGRATYEQYFGPGTRLTVT.

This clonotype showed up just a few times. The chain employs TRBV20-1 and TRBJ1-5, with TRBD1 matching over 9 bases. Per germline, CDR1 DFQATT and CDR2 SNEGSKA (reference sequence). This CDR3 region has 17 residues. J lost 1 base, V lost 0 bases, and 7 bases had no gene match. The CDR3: CSARDLLQGASNQPQHF. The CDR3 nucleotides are TGCAGTGCTAGAGACCTCCTACAGGGGGCAAGCAATCAGCCCCAGCATTTT.

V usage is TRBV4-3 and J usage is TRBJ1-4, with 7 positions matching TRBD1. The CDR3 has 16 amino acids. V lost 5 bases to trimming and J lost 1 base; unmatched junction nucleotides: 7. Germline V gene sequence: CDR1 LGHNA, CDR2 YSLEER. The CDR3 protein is CASSFSRQGTNEKLFF. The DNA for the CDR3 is TGCGCCAGCAGCTTCAGCAGACAGGGAACTAATGAAAAACTGTTTTTT.